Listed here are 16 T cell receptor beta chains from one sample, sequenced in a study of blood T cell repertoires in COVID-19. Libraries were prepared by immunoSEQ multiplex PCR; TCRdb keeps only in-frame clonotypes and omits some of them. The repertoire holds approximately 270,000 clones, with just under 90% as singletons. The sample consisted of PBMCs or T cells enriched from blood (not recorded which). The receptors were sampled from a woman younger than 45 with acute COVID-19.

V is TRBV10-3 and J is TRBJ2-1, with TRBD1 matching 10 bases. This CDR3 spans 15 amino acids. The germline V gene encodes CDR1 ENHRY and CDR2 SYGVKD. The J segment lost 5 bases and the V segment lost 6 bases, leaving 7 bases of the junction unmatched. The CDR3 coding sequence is TGTGCCATCAGGACCCCCGGGACAGGGGACAATGAGCAGTTCTTC. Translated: CAIRTPGTGDNEQFF.

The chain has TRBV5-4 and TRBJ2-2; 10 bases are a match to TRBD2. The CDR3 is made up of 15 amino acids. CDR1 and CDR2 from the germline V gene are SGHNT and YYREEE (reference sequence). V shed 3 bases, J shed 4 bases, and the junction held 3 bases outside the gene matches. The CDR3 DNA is TGTGCCAGCAGCTCGAGCGGGAGGGGCACCGGGGAGCTGTTTTTT. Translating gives CASSSSGRGTGELFF.

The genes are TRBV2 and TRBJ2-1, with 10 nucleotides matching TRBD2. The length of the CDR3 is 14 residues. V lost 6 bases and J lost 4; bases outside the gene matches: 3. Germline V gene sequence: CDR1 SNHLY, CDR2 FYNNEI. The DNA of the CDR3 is TGTGCCAGCAGAAGGACTAGCGGTTACAATGAGCAGTTCTTC. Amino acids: CASRRTSGYNEQFF.

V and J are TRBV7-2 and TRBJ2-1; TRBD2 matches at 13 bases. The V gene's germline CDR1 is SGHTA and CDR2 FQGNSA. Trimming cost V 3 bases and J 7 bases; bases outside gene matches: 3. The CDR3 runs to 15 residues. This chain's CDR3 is CASSFGTSGKNEQFF. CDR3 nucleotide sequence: TGTGCCAGCAGCTTTGGGACTAGCGGGAAGAATGAGCAGTTCTTC.

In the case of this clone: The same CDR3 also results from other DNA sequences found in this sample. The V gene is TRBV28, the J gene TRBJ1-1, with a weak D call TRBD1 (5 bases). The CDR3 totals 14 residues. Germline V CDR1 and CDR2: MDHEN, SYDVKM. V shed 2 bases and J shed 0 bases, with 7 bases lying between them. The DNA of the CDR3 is TGTGCCAGCAGTTTAAGGGGCCTGAACACTGAAGCTTTCTTT. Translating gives CASSLRGLNTEAFF.

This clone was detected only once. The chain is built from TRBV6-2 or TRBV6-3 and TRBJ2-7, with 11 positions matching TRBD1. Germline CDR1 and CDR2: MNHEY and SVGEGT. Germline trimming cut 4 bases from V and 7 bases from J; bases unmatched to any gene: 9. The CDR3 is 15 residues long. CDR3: CASSFRTGGSGEQYF. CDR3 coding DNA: TGTGCCAGCAGTTTCCGGACAGGGGGCTCTGGTGAGCAGTACTTC.

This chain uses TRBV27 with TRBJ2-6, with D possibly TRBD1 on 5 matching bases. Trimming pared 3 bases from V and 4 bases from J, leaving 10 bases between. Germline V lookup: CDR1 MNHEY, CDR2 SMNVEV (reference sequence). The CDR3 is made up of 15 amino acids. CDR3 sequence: CASSLEGVGANVLTF. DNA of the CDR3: TGTGCCAGCAGTTTGGAAGGGGTCGGGGCCAACGTCCTGACTTTC.

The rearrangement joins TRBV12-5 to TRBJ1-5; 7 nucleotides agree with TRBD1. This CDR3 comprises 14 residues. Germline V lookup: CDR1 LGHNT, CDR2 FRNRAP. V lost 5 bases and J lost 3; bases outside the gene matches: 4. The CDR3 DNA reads TGTGCTAGTGGTCGGACAGGACTCAATCAGCCCCAGCATTTT. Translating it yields CASGRTGLNQPQHF.

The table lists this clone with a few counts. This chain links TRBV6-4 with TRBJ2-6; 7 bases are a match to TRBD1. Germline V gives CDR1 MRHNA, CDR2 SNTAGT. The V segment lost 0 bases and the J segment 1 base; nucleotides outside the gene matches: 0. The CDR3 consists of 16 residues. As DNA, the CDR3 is TGTGCCAGCAGTGACTCGACAGGGTCTGGGGCCAACGTCCTGACTTTC. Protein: CASSDSTGSGANVLTF.

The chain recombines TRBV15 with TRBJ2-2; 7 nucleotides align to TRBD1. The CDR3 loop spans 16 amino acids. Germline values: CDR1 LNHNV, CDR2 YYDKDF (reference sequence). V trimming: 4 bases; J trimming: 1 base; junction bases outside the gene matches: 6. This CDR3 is CATSTIWTGNTGELFF. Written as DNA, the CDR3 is TGTGCCACCAGCACAATTTGGACAGGGAACACCGGGGAGCTGTTTTTT.

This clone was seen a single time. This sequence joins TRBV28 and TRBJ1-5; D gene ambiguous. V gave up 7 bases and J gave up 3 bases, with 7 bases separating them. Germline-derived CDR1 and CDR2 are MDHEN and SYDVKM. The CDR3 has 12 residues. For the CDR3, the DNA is TGTGCCAGCACCTTTTCCAATCAGCCCCAGCATTTT. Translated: CASTFSNQPQHF.

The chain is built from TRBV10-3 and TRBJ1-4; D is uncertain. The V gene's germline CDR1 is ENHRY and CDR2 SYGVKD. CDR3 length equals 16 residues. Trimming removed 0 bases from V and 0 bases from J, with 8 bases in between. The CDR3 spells CAISESEAATNEKLFF. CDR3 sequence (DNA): TGTGCCATCAGTGAGTCGGAGGCTGCAACTAATGAAAAACTGTTTTTT.

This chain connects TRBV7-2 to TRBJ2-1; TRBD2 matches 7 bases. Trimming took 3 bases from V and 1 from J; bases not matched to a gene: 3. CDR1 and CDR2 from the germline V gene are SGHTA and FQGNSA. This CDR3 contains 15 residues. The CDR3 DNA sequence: TGTGCCAGCAGCTTTTCAGCGGGGTCCTACAATGAGCAGTTCTTC. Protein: CASSFSAGSYNEQFF. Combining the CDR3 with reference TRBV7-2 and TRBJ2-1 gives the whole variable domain GAGVSQSPSNKVTEKGKDVELRCDPISGHTALYWYRQSLGQGLEFLIYFQGNSAPDKSGLPSDRFSAERTGGSVSTLTIQRTQQEDSAVYLCASSFSAGSYNEQFFGPGTRLTVL.

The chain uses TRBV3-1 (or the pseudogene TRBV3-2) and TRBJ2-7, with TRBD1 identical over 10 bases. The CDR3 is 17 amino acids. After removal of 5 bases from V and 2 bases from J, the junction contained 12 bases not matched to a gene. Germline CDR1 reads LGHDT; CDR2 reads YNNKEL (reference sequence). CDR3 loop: CASSSSTRDRGTYEQYF. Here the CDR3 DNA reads TGTGCCAGCAGCTCTTCTACCCGGGACAGGGGAACCTACGAGCAGTACTTC.

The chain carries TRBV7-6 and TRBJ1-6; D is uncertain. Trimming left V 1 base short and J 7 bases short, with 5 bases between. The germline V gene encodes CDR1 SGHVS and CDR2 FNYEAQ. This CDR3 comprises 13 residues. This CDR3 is CASSLEQNSPLHF. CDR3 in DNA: TGTGCCAGCAGCTTAGAACAGAATTCACCCCTCCACTTT.

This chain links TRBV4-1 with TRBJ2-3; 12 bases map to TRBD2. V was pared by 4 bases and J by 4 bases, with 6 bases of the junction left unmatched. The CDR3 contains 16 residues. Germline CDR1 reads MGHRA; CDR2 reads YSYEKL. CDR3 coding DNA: TGCGCCAGCAGCCCGCGGACTAGCGGGATTCCAGATACGCAGTATTTT. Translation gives CASSPRTSGIPDTQYF.